This T cell receptor (beta chain) was recorded in a study of OX40 agonist ivuxolimab in advanced cancers. Findings and caveats of the study: More expanded clones were found, on average, in CD8+ than in CD4+ T cells.

Germline CDR1 MNHNS, CDR2 SASEGT. V dropped 6 bases and J dropped 8 bases, with 16 bases sitting between them. CDR3 length equals 13 residues. Of note for this clone: Its antigen is not known.

Method: immunoSEQ multiplex PCR; TCRdb's copy keeps in-frame clones and lacks some. The table shows around 65,000 clones, with 80% occurring only once. The V and J genes are TRBV6-1 and TRBJ1-2; D gene uncertain. This specimen consisted of CD4+ or CD8+ T cells sorted from blood, obtained in a trial of the OX40 agonist ivuxolimab. The clonotype was recovered from an adult with an advanced solid tumor such as melanoma, head and neck, liver or kidney cancer. Written as DNA, the CDR3 is TGTGCCAGCAGGCCGATTGGAAGTAGGGGCTACACCTTC. Translation: CASRPIGSRGYTF.